Listed below are T cell receptor beta chains from one sample, sequenced in a study of technical replicates of blood from several donors. Assay used: immunoSEQ multiplex PCR; TCRdb lists only in-frame clones, some missing. The sample records around 90,000 clones, around 94% being singletons. Sequenced: T cells isolated from PBMCs. The receptors shown here come from a human donor in good health. Each CDR3 is given with its conserved first and last residue. Fields, in order: clone size, V gene, J gene, D gene, CDR3 DNA, CDR3 protein. D genes are given only for firm matches. Clone sizes are given selectively: once, few, many, or a class where the clone is expanded.

clone size: NA; V gene: TRBV19; J gene: TRBJ2-3; D gene: TRBD1; CDR3 DNA: TGTGCCAGTAGTAGGGGACAGGTGCCAGATACGCAGTATTTT; CDR3 protein: CASSRGQVPDTQYF
clone size: NA; V gene: TRBV7-6; J gene: TRBJ2-3; D gene: NA; CDR3 DNA: TGTGCCAGCAGCCCCTTCGTGGAGGGGTTGACAGATACGCAGTATTTT; CDR3 protein: CASSPFVEGLTDTQYF
clone size: once; V gene: TRBV18; J gene: TRBJ1-1; D gene: NA; CDR3 DNA: TGTGCCAGCTCACCAGCGAGCCTGAACACTGAAGCTTTCTTT; CDR3 protein: CASSPASLNTEAFF
clone size: NA; V gene: TRBV10-3; J gene: TRBJ2-3; D gene: TRBD2; CDR3 DNA: TGTGCCATCAGTGAGTCGAGTGCTAAGGAGCGGGGTAGCACAGATACGCAGTATTTT; CDR3 protein: CAISESSAKERGSTDTQYF
clone size: NA; V gene: TRBV2; J gene: TRBJ2-7; D gene: TRBD2; CDR3 DNA: TGTGCCAGTCGGTGGGAGGGTTTGTGGACTAGCGGGACAAACGAGCAGTACTTC; CDR3 protein: CASRWEGLWTSGTNEQYF
clone size: NA; V gene: TRBV9; J gene: TRBJ2-1; D gene: NA; CDR3 DNA: TGTGCCAGCAGCGTAAAAGATATGGTGGGGCGGGGTAATTACAATGAGCAGTTCTTC; CDR3 protein: CASSVKDMVGRGNYNEQFF
clone size: NA; V gene: TRBV6-5; J gene: TRBJ1-1; D gene: TRBD1; CDR3 DNA: TGTGCCAGCAGTGGACAGGGAGTAAGGAGGACTGAAGCTTTCTTT; CDR3 protein: CASSGQGVRRTEAFF
clone size: NA; V gene: TRBV28; J gene: TRBJ1-4; D gene: TRBD1; CDR3 DNA: TGTGCCAGCAGGCCCCCGACAGGGGACAATGAAAAACTGTTTTTT; CDR3 protein: CASRPPTGDNEKLFF
clone size: once; V gene: TRBV7-9; J gene: TRBJ2-7; D gene: NA; CDR3 DNA: TGTGCCAGCACCAGCGGAGCCGAGCAGTACTTC; CDR3 protein: CASTSGAEQYF
clone size: NA; V gene: TRBV19; J gene: TRBJ2-1; D gene: TRBD2; CDR3 DNA: TGTGCCACCAAAGGGACTAGCCAGGATGAGCAGTTCTTC; CDR3 protein: CATKGTSQDEQFF
clone size: NA; V gene: TRBV19; J gene: TRBJ1-2; D gene: NA; CDR3 DNA: TGTGCCAGTAGCCGGACAGCCGAGCAACCTATTCGCTACACCTTC; CDR3 protein: CASSRTAEQPIRYTF
clone size: NA; V gene: TRBV18; J gene: TRBJ1-2; D gene: NA; CDR3 DNA: TGTGCCAGCTCACCATCAGGGGAGTACTATGGCTACACCTTC; CDR3 protein: CASSPSGEYYGYTF
clone size: NA; V gene: TRBV6-5; J gene: TRBJ2-3; D gene: NA; CDR3 DNA: TGTGCCAGCAGGAGCGGCCTGGAAGATACGCAGTATTTT; CDR3 protein: CASRSGLEDTQYF
clone size: NA; V gene: TRBV27; J gene: TRBJ2-1; D gene: NA; CDR3 DNA: TGTGCCAGCAGGGGGCTGCATGATGAGCAGTTCTTC; CDR3 protein: CASRGLHDEQFF
clone size: NA; V gene: TRBV19; J gene: TRBJ2-1; D gene: NA; CDR3 DNA: TGTGCCAGTAGTATCGGGTTCACGGGAAAGGGCAATGAGCAGTTCTTC; CDR3 protein: CASSIGFTGKGNEQFF
clone size: NA; V gene: TRBV6-6; J gene: TRBJ1-1; D gene: NA; CDR3 DNA: TGTGCCAGCAGCCTATCGACAGGGAACACTGAAGCTTTCTTT; CDR3 protein: CASSLSTGNTEAFF
clone size: NA; V gene: TRBV6-1; J gene: TRBJ2-5; D gene: NA; CDR3 DNA: TGTGCCAGCAGTGGTCCCAAGCTAGCACTCCAAGAGACCCAGTACTTC; CDR3 protein: CASSGPKLALQETQYF
clone size: NA; V gene: TRBV14; J gene: TRBJ2-1; D gene: TRBD2; CDR3 DNA: TGTGCCAGCAGCCAATGGCTAGCGGGAGGGTTTGATGAGCAGTTCTTC; CDR3 protein: CASSQWLAGGFDEQFF
clone size: NA; V gene: TRBV5-4; J gene: TRBJ2-1; D gene: NA; CDR3 DNA: TGTGCCAGCAGCCACAGCGGGCCCTCCTACAATGAGCAGTTCTTC; CDR3 protein: CASSHSGPSYNEQFF
clone size: NA; V gene: TRBV7-2; J gene: TRBJ2-7; D gene: NA; CDR3 DNA: TGTGCCAGCAGCTTACACGGGAGCGCGTACTTC; CDR3 protein: CASSLHGSAYF
clone size: NA; V gene: TRBV25-1; J gene: TRBJ1-1; D gene: TRBD1; CDR3 DNA: TGTGCCAGCAGTGGGACAGGGATGTTCGCTGAAGCTTTCTTT; CDR3 protein: CASSGTGMFAEAFF
clone size: few; V gene: TRBV28; J gene: TRBJ1-5; D gene: NA; CDR3 DNA: TGTGCCAGCAGTTTTTTGCGGGGGGATCAGCCCCAGCATTTT; CDR3 protein: CASSFLRGDQPQHF
clone size: once; V gene: TRBV10-3; J gene: TRBJ1-2; D gene: TRBD1; CDR3 DNA: TGTGCCATCAGTGAGCCCCGGACAGGGGAGAATGGCTACACCTTC; CDR3 protein: CAISEPRTGENGYTF
clone size: once; V gene: TRBV28; J gene: TRBJ1-3; D gene: NA; CDR3 DNA: TGTGCCAGTGGGCCCAGTGGAGGAAACACCATATATTTT; CDR3 protein: CASGPSGGNTIYF
clone size: NA; V gene: TRBV7-9; J gene: TRBJ2-7; D gene: NA; CDR3 DNA: TGTGCCAGCAGCTTAACCACAGGGTACCCCTACGAGCAGTACTTC; CDR3 protein: CASSLTTGYPYEQYF
clone size: NA; V gene: TRBV4-3; J gene: TRBJ2-3; D gene: TRBD2; CDR3 DNA: TGCGCCAGCAGCCAGGTAGCGGGAGGAATAGATACGCAGTATTTT; CDR3 protein: CASSQVAGGIDTQYF
clone size: NA; V gene: TRBV29-1; J gene: TRBJ2-1; D gene: TRBD2; CDR3 DNA: TGCAGCGTTTTAGCGGGAGTGGTCGATGAGCAGTTCTTC; CDR3 protein: CSVLAGVVDEQFF
clone size: NA; V gene: TRBV7-3; J gene: TRBJ2-4; D gene: TRBD1; CDR3 DNA: TGTGCCAGCAGCTTAAACCGACAGGGGGCAAACATTCAGTACTTC; CDR3 protein: CASSLNRQGANIQYF
clone size: once; V gene: TRBV5-4; J gene: TRBJ2-7; D gene: TRBD2; CDR3 DNA: TGTGCCAGCAGCGGGAGGGGCGGGAGGGCCTACGAGCAGTACTTC; CDR3 protein: CASSGRGGRAYEQYF
clone size: NA; V gene: TRBV6-5; J gene: TRBJ1-3; D gene: NA; CDR3 DNA: TGTGCCACCACAGGCCTTGGAAACACCATATATTTT; CDR3 protein: CATTGLGNTIYF
clone size: NA; V gene: TRBV5-4; J gene: TRBJ1-5; D gene: TRBD1; CDR3 DNA: TGTGCCAGCAGCGTCAGGGGGAGCAATCAGCCCCAGCATTTT; CDR3 protein: CASSVRGSNQPQHF
clone size: NA; V gene: TRBV23-1; J gene: TRBJ2-2; D gene: NA; CDR3 DNA: TGCGCCAGCAGTCAATCTAACAGGGACCCTCGGAACACCGGGGAGCTGTTTTTT; CDR3 protein: CASSQSNRDPRNTGELFF
clone size: NA; V gene: TRBV9; J gene: TRBJ2-7; D gene: TRBD1; CDR3 DNA: TGTGCCAGCAGCGCCGGACAGGGCGGCTACGAGCAGTACTTC; CDR3 protein: CASSAGQGGYEQYF
clone size: NA; V gene: TRBV30; J gene: TRBJ2-6; D gene: NA; CDR3 DNA: TGTGCCTGGAGTGGGTCTACCTCTGGGGCCAACGTCCTGACTTTC; CDR3 protein: CAWSGSTSGANVLTF
clone size: NA; V gene: TRBV10-3; J gene: TRBJ2-3; D gene: NA; CDR3 DNA: TGTGCCACCTTAGCTAGTCGCACAGATACGCAGTATTTT; CDR3 protein: CATLASRTDTQYF
clone size: NA; V gene: TRBV9; J gene: TRBJ2-2; D gene: TRBD2; CDR3 DNA: TGTGCCAGCAGCGGAGGGGCTAGCGGGAACACCGGGGAGCTGTTTTTT; CDR3 protein: CASSGGASGNTGELFF
clone size: NA; V gene: TRBV9; J gene: TRBJ2-3; D gene: NA; CDR3 DNA: TGTGCCAGCAGCGTAGGCCGGGGTCTCTCTACAGATACGCAGTATTTT; CDR3 protein: CASSVGRGLSTDTQYF
clone size: NA; V gene: TRBV7-2; J gene: TRBJ2-1; D gene: TRBD2; CDR3 DNA: TGTGCCAGCAGCTTCGGACTAGCGGGACGCAATGAGCAGTTCTTC; CDR3 protein: CASSFGLAGRNEQFF